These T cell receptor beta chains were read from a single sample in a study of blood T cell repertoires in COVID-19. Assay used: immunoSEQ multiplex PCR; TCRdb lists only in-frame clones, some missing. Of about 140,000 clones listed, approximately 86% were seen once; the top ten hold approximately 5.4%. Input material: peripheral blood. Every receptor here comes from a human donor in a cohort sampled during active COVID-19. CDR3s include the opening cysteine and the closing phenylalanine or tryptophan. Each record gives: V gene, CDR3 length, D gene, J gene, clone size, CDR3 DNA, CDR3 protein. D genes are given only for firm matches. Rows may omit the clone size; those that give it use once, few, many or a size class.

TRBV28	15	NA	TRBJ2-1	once	TGTGCCAGCAGTTTGGAGGGTCGCCCCTACAATGAGCAGTTCTTC	CASSLEGRPYNEQFF
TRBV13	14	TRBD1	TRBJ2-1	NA	TGTGCCAGCAGCCCCCAGGGGGCGGGCAATGAGCAGTTCTTC	CASSPQGAGNEQFF
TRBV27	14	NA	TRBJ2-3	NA	TGTGCCAGCAGTTTAGGCGGGGACACAGATACGCAGTATTTT	CASSLGGDTDTQYF
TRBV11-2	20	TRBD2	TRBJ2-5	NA	TGTGCCAGCAGCTTAGATTACCGACTAGCGGGAGGGTCTAGGGTAGAGACCCAGTACTTC	CASSLDYRLAGGSRVETQYF
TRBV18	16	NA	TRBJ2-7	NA	TGTGCCAGCTCACCAACCCGGACAAGGCTATCCTACGAGCAGTACTTC	CASSPTRTRLSYEQYF
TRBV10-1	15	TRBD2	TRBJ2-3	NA	TGCGCCAGCAGTGAGGGGACTACTAGCACAGATACGCAGTATTTT	CASSEGTTSTDTQYF
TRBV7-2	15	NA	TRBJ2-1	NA	TGTGCCAGCAGTCCCGAGCACAGGGTCTACAATGAGCAGTTCTTC	CASSPEHRVYNEQFF
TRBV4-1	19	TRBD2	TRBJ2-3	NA	TGCGCCAGCAGCCAAGGGACTAGCGGGAGAAGTTGGGCCGCAGATACGCAGTATTTT	CASSQGTSGRSWAADTQYF
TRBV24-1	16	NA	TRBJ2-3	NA	TGTGCCACCAGTGACCGTAGCGGAACTAGCACAGATACGCAGTATTTT	CATSDRSGTSTDTQYF
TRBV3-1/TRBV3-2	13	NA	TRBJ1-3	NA	TGTGCCAGCAGCCAAGTACTTGGAAACACCATATATTTT	CASSQVLGNTIYF
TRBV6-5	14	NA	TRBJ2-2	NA	TGTGCCACCACGAGAGGAGTAACGACCGGGGAGCTGTTTTTT	CATTRGVTTGELFF
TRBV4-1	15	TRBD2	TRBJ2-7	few	TGCGCCAGCAGCCAAGTAGAGCGGGGGATGTGGGAGCAGTACTTC	CASSQVERGMWEQYF
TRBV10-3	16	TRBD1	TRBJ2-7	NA	TGTGCCATCAGTGAGTCGAGAGACAGGGGGCCTGTCAAGCAGTACTTC	CAISESRDRGPVKQYF
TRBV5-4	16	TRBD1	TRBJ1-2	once	TGTGCCAGCAGCTTTCCGGACAGGGGGTTTTACGATGGCTACACCTTC	CASSFPDRGFYDGYTF
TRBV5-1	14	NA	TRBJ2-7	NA	TGCGCCAGCAGCCTAGACGTCCCCAGGGGCGAGCAGTACTTC	CASSLDVPRGEQYF
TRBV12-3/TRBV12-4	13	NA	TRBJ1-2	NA	TGTGCCAGCAGTGCCCTGGACAGTAGCGGCTACACCTTC	CASSALDSSGYTF
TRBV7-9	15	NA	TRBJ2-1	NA	TGTGCCAGCAGAGGCTACTCGGGCTCCTACAATGAGCAGTTCTTC	CASRGYSGSYNEQFF
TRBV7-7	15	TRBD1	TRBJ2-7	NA	TGTGCCAGCAGCCCGGGACAGGGGAGGCCCTACGAGCAGTACTTC	CASSPGQGRPYEQYF
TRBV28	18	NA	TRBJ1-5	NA	TGTGCCAGCAGTTTACTCGGGGCGGGGGGATATAGCAATCAGCCCCAGCATTTT	CASSLLGAGGYSNQPQHF
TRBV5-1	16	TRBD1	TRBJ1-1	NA	TGCGCCAGCAGACGTGGGACAGGCGATATGAACACTGAAGCTTTCTTT	CASRRGTGDMNTEAFF
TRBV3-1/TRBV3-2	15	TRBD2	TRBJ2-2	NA	TGTGCCAGCACACCTAGCGGGCAAAACACCGGGGAGCTGTTTTTT	CASTPSGQNTGELFF